A single sample gave rise to the 5 T cell receptor beta chains below, sequenced in a study of blood T cells in healthy people across ages. The use of a sample-barcoded 5' primer and a J-beta primer mix characterized a second PCR of roughly 6 to 11 cycles. TCRdb used MiXCR to reprocess the 5' RACE reads, holding one entry per CDR3 protein. The table has 850,000 to 1,100,000 distinct CDR3 sequences, around two fifths seen once. Input material: blood. The receptors come from a young man in good health.

This clonotype was recorded once. Here the CDR3 DNA reads TGTGCCAGCTCACCAGACGTCAGGGGGCTATCACCCCTCCACTTT. It specifies CASSPDVRGLSPLHF. The J gene is TRBJ1-6, the V gene TRBV18, with TRBD1 identical over 8 bases. The germline V gene has CDR1 KGHSH and CDR2 LQKENI. J was trimmed by 10 bases and V by 2 bases; bases with no gene match: 7. The CDR3 spans 15 residues.

The chain combines TRBV6-2 or TRBV6-3 with TRBJ1-2; possible D gene TRBD1, 5 bases. V was pared by 5 bases and J by 1 base, with 14 bases between. There are 15 residues in the CDR3. In germline, CDR1 is MNHEY, CDR2 SVGEGT. Written as DNA, the CDR3 is TGTGCCAGCAGTCCATACCTCGGGGGTAACTATGGCTACACCTTC. Protein product: CASSPYLGGNYGYTF.

The V and J genes are TRBV4-2 and TRBJ2-5; maybe TRBD1 (6 bases). Trimming took 1 base from V and 1 from J, leaving 13 bases between them. CDR3 length equals 16 residues. Germline V CDR1 and CDR2: LGHNA, YNFKEQ. CDR3: CASSQADSPAQETQYF. The DNA of the CDR3 is TGTGCCAGCAGCCAAGCGGACAGTCCTGCCCAAGAGACCCAGTACTTC.

This clonotype occurred once. The chain joins TRBV4-3 to TRBJ2-7; perhaps TRBD2 as D (6 bases). The J call may be wrong; the DNA end is better matched by TRBJ2-5. Germline V gene data show CDR1 as LGHNA and CDR2 as YSLEER. The CDR3 spans 15 residues. The CDR3 region is CASSQEGDLQETQYF. DNA for the CDR3: TGCGCCAGCAGCCAAGAAGGGGACTTGCAAGAGACCCAGTACTTC.

This clonotype showed up just a few times. The chain uses TRBV4-2 and TRBJ1-5; D is possibly TRBD1 (5 bases). Deletions cut 0 bases from V and 8 bases from J, with 17 bases between. Germline lookup yields CDR1 LGHNA and CDR2 YNFKEQ. CDR3 length equals 16 residues. The CDR3 nucleotides are TGTGCCAGCAGCCAAGATTGGGGACGTGGTTTAGAGCCCCAGCATTTT. Encoded protein: CASSQDWGRGLEPQHF.